This T cell receptor (beta chain) was identified in a study of beta chain features in type 1 diabetes. Of the isolated RNA, all was reverse transcribed, and so the sequenced material was expressed TCRB transcripts. Method: immunoSEQ multiplex PCR; TCRdb's copy keeps in-frame clones and lacks some. The sample holds some 9,800 clones, approximately 80% seen once. In germline, CDR1 is MNHNS, CDR2 SASEGT. V lost 6 bases and J lost 10, with 12 bases in between. The CDR3 length is 11 residues. The receptor was isolated from a woman aged 18-30 years in good health. Sample: Tregs from blood. This sequence joins TRBV6-1 and TRBJ1-1; D uncertain. CDR3: CASRDSPRAFF. The CDR3 nucleotides are TGTGCCAGCAGAGATTCTCCTAGAGCTTTCTTT.